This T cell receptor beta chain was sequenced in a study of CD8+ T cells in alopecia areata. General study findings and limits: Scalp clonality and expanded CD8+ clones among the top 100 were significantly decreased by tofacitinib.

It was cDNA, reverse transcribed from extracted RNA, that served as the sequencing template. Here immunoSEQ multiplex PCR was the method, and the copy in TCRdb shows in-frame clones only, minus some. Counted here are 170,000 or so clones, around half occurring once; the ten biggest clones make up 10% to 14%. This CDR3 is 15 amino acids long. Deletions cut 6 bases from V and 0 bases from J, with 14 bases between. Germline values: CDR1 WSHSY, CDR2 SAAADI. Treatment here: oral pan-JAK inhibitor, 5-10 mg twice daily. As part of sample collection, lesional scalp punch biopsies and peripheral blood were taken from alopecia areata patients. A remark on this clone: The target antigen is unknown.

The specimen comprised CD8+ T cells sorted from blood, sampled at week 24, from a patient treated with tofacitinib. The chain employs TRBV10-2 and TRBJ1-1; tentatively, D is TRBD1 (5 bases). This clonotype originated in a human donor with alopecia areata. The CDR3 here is CASSNSQGMNTEAFF. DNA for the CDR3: TGCGCCAGCAGCAACTCCCAGGGAATGAACACTGAAGCTTTCTTT.